These T cell receptor beta chains were read from a single sample in a study of T cells in Graves' hyperthyroidism and ophthalmopathy. Via MiXCR, TCRdb re-called the multiplex PCR reads, giving one row per CDR3 protein. The table records some 550,000 distinct CDR3 sequences, roughly 20% of them present only once. The sample taken for sequencing was blood. The receptor set was obtained from a man between 18 and 29 years old with Graves' hyperthyroidism. Each CDR3 is given with its conserved first and last residue. D genes are given only for firm matches. Clone sizes are given selectively: once, few, many, or a class where the clone is expanded.

D	J	size	V	DNA	CDR3
.	TRBJ2-6	many	TRBV2	TGTGCCAGCAGAGGCGGGCCGGGTGGGGCCAACGTCCTGACTTTC	CASRGGPGGANVLTF
.	TRBJ1-1	.	TRBV5-1	TGCGCCAGCAGCCCCCGACAGTCGATGAACACTGAAGCTTTCTTT	CASSPRQSMNTEAFF
.	TRBJ1-4	.	TRBV6-2/TRBV6-3	TGTGCCAGCTCGGACCCGAATGAAAAACTGTTTTTT	CASSDPNEKLFF
.	TRBJ1-5	many	TRBV4-1	TGCGCCAGCAGCCAAGATTGGCAGGGCAGCAATCAGCCCCAGCATTTT	CASSQDWQGSNQPQHF
.	TRBJ2-7	.	TRBV3-1	TGTGCCAGCAGCCAAGGGGTTCCCTACGAGCAGTACTTC	CASSQGVPYEQYF
.	TRBJ1-5	.	TRBV3-1	TGTGCCAGCAGCCAAGGCTGGGGTCAGCCCCAGCATTTT	CASSQGWGQPQHF
.	TRBJ1-2	few	TRBV5-6	TGTGCCAGCAGCCCCCGGGGAAGTATTAACTATGGCTACACCTTC	CASSPRGSINYGYTF
.	TRBJ2-7	many	TRBV7-2	TGTGCCAGCAGCTTCAGACAGGGAGGTGCCTACGAGCAGTACTTC	CASSFRQGGAYEQYF
TRBD1	TRBJ2-2	many	TRBV5-1	TGCGCCAGCAGCCCAGGAGGACAGGGCCCCGGGGAGCTGTTTTTT	CASSPGGQGPGELFF
.	TRBJ1-5	many	TRBV19	TGTGCCAGTAGTACTGACAGACTCAATCAGCCCCAGCATTTT	CASSTDRLNQPQHF
.	TRBJ1-5	many	TRBV12-3/TRBV12-4	TGTGCCAGCAGTTTCGGCCGGGGGCGGCATCAGCCCCAGCATTTT	CASSFGRGRHQPQHF
.	TRBJ1-5	many	TRBV25-1	TGTGCCAGCAGTGGAAATCAACAGGGCAACAATCAGCCCCAGCATTTT	CASSGNQQGNNQPQHF
.	TRBJ1-2	many	TRBV5-6	TGTGCCAGCAGCTTGGTGTCCGGCCAGCTAAGCTATGGCTACACCTTC	CASSLVSGQLSYGYTF
.	TRBJ1-2	many	TRBV14	TGTGCCAGCAGCCAAGGGGACGTTCAATACTATGGCTACACCTTC	CASSQGDVQYYGYTF
.	TRBJ1-2	few	TRBV2	TGTGCCAGCAGCCCCCCTAGAGCCCAAGGGGGCTACACCTTC	CASSPPRAQGGYTF
.	TRBJ2-2	few	TRBV28	TGTGCCAGCAGTTCCGGGGGAGCCACCGGGGAGCTGTTTTTT	CASSSGGATGELFF
.	TRBJ2-5	many	TRBV7-2	TGTGCCAGCAGCTTTCCCTTGGCGGGGTACCAAGAGACCCAGTACTTC	CASSFPLAGYQETQYF
TRBD1	TRBJ2-2	few	TRBV27	TGTGCCAGCAGCCGATTCGGGACAGGGAACACCGGGGAGCTGTTTTTT	CASSRFGTGNTGELFF
.	TRBJ2-5	few	TRBV24-1	TGTGCCACCAGTGATCCGTCAAGGGCTGATGAGACCCAGTACTTC	CATSDPSRADETQYF
.	TRBJ2-6	few	TRBV12-5	TGTGCTAGTGGTTTGGTACCAAGGTGGGCACCGAACCTCTCTGGGGCCAACGTCCTGACTTTC	CASGLVPRWAPNLSGANVLTF
.	TRBJ2-1	.	TRBV7-8	TGTGCCAGCAGCTCCGGCCATGAGCAGTTCTTC	CASSSGHEQFF
.	TRBJ2-7	many	TRBV6-1	TGTGCCAGCAATCCGGACAGACCCTACGAGCAGTACTTC	CASNPDRPYEQYF